The 22 T cell receptor beta chains below were found in one sample sequenced in a study of cytomegalovirus exposure and HLA in healthy donors. The PCR made use of 60 Vbeta and 13 Jbeta primers. Generated by immunoSEQ multiplex PCR, the TCRdb table keeps only in-frame clones and is missing some. Its table lists roughly 51,000 clones. The specimen sequenced was PBMCs. The receptors originated from a middle-aged woman in good health and CMV-seronegative.

CDR3 sequence: CAWSVLDEQYF. The CDR3 nucleotides are TGTGCCTGGAGTGTGCTAGACGAGCAGTACTTC. This sequence joins TRBV30 and TRBJ2-5; no reliable D call. The end of the DNA fits TRBJ2-7 better, so the J call may be wrong. This CDR3 is built from 11 residues. The germline V gene has CDR1 GTSNPN and CDR2 SVGIG (reference sequence).

Concerning this clone itself: One junction end disagrees with the germline gene, perhaps due to a read error. The chain links TRBV7-7 to TRBJ2-2; the match to TRBD1 covers 7 bases. This CDR3 contains 17 residues. Per the germline V gene, CDR1 is SSHAT and CDR2 is FNYEAQ (reference sequence). This chain's CDR3 is CASSLTIRQGATGELFF. The CDR3 DNA reads TGTGCTAGCAGCTTAACTATAAGACAGGGTGCCACCGGGGAGCTGTTTTTT.

This chain connects TRBV19 to TRBJ1-2; D remains unclear. Germline CDR1 LNHDA, CDR2 SQIVND (reference sequence). Trimming took off 0 bases at V and 8 bases at J, with 7 bases between the two ends. CDR3 length: 12 residues. The CDR3 DNA is TGTGCCAGTAGTATAGAGAGGGCCGGCTACACCTTC. Translation: CASSIERAGYTF.

The V call is TRBV30, the J call TRBJ1-2; no clear D. The CDR3 extends over 13 amino acids. The V end lost 8 bases, the J end lost 2 bases, and 15 bases lay between the germline ends. Germline V gene sequence: CDR1 GTSNPN, CDR2 SVGIG (reference sequence). CDR3 region: CAQSLRWNYGYTF. CDR3 coding DNA: TGTGCCCAATCCCTTCGGTGGAACTATGGCTACACCTTC.

This chain joins TRBV18 and TRBJ2-1; D is unresolved. This CDR3 spans 15 amino acids. V gave up 0 bases and J gave up 2 bases, with 8 bases separating them. Germline CDR1 is KGHSH and CDR2 is LQKENI. The CDR3 loop is CASSPPASPYNEQFF. The CDR3 DNA follows: TGTGCCAGCTCACCACCTGCGAGCCCCTACAATGAGCAGTTCTTC.

The CDR3 loop reads CASSLDLVRGSSYEQYF. The CDR3 DNA is TGTGCCAGCAGCTTGGACCTAGTGCGGGGGAGCTCCTACGAGCAGTACTTC. This chain joins TRBV7-8 and TRBJ2-7, with TRBD2 matching 7 bases. V lost 3 bases and J lost 0; bases outside the gene matches: 11. This CDR3 region has 17 residues. Germline CDR1 reads SGHVS; CDR2 reads FQNEAQ.

The V call is TRBV11-3, the J call TRBJ2-3; 8 nucleotides match TRBD2. The CDR3 contains 15 residues. Per germline, CDR1 SGHNT and CDR2 YENEEA. V shed 3 bases, J shed 1 base, and the junction held 3 bases outside the gene matches. CDR3 in amino acids: CASSFSGTGTDTQYF. CDR3 sequence (DNA): TGTGCCAGCAGCTTTAGCGGGACTGGCACAGATACGCAGTATTTT.

This rearrangement joins TRBV9 to TRBJ1-1, with D possibly being TRBD1 (6 bases). V lost 0 bases, J lost 10 bases, and 13 bases lay in between. In germline, CDR1 is SGDLS, CDR2 YYNGEE. The CDR3 has 13 amino acids. CDR3 nucleotide sequence: TGTGCCAGCAGCGTAGACAGGGATCCACCAGCTTTCTTT. Its protein product is CASSVDRDPPAFF.

The chain employs TRBV25-1 and TRBJ2-5; TRBD2 matches 10 bases. The V and J ends lost 3 bases and 4 bases, in that order; junction bases with no gene match: 2. Per the germline V gene, CDR1 is MGHDK and CDR2 is SYGVNS. The CDR3 extends over 14 amino acids. The CDR3 region has the DNA TGTGCCAGCAGTGACTTAGCGGGGGGAGAGACCCAGTACTTC. Translating gives CASSDLAGGETQYF.

The rearrangement links TRBV5-1 to TRBJ2-7, with 8 nucleotides matching TRBD1. Germline loops: CDR1 SGHRS, CDR2 YFSETQ. The CDR3 is 13 residues long. V lost 3 bases and J lost 6; bases outside the gene matches: 5. CDR3 loop: CASSSGGNREQYF. DNA for the CDR3: TGCGCCAGCAGCTCAGGGGGCAACCGCGAGCAGTACTTC.

The V call is TRBV19, the J call TRBJ1-4; 7 bases align to TRBD1. CDR1 is LNHDA and CDR2 is SQIVND in the germline V gene (reference sequence). CDR3 size: 17 residues. V was clipped by 5 bases and J by 0 bases; unmatched bases: 9. CDR3: CASSAETGTATNEKLFF. The CDR3 DNA sequence: TGTGCCAGTAGTGCTGAGACAGGGACTGCAACTAATGAAAAACTGTTTTTT.

With regard to this clone: Germline is not matched at one junction end, which may reflect a read error. The chain is built from TRBV5-1 and TRBJ2-5, with D maybe TRBD1 (5 bases). The CDR3 has 12 amino acids. The germline gives CDR1 SGHRS, CDR2 YFSETQ. In nucleotides, the CDR3 is TGCGCCTCCAAGGGGCAGCAAGAGAACCAGTACTTC. It translates to CASKGQQENQYF.

The chain recombines TRBV9 with TRBJ1-2; D is unclear. Germline assignment: CDR1 SGDLS and CDR2 YYNGEE. This CDR3 region has 14 residues. Trimming cost V 4 bases and J 2 bases, with 12 bases left between them. CDR3 in amino acids: CASSLSGRNYGYTF. CDR3 DNA sequence: TGTGCCAGCAGCTTATCCGGGAGAAACTATGGCTACACCTTC.

The chain combines TRBV5-5 with TRBJ1-2; D gene ambiguous. The germline V gene has CDR1 SGHKS and CDR2 YYEKEE (reference sequence). The ends were cut back, 1 base at V and 8 bases at J, with 15 bases in the middle. The CDR3 consists of 14 residues. Written as DNA, the CDR3 is TGTGCCAGCAGCTTGCTCTTCTTATCGGGGGGCTACACCTTC. This codes for CASSLLFLSGGYTF. The whole variable domain, filled in from reference TRBV5-5 and TRBJ1-2, reads DAGVTQSPTHLIKTRGQQVTLRCSPISGHKSVSWYQQVLGQGPQFIFQYYEKEERGRGNFPDRFSARQFPNYSSELNVNALLLGDSALYLCASSLLFLSGGYTFGSGTRLTVV.

The CDR3 DNA sequence: TGCGCCAGCAGCACCCTTCCGGGGGGGGCTTACCAAGAGACCCAGTACTTC. Translation gives CASSTLPGGAYQETQYF. This chain connects TRBV5-1 to TRBJ2-5, with TRBD2 identical over 8 bases. CDR3 length equals 17 residues. With 4 bases clipped from V and 0 bases from J, the junction kept 11 bases outside the gene matches. From germline, CDR1 is SGHRS and CDR2 YFSETQ.

This chain links TRBV6-6 with TRBJ2-7; D is unclear. Trimming cost V 0 bases and J 7 bases, with 10 bases left between them. CDR1 is MNHNY and CDR2 is SVGAGI in the germline V gene (reference sequence). The CDR3 sequence is 13 residues long. CDR3 sequence: CASSYSGPAEQYF. Here the CDR3 DNA reads TGTGCCAGCAGTTACTCGGGCCCGGCGGAGCAGTACTTC.

The V gene is TRBV5-1, the J gene TRBJ2-7, with 9 bases that match TRBD2. The CDR3 has 18 amino acids. With 3 bases clipped from V and 1 base from J, the junction kept 14 bases outside the gene matches. Germline V gene sequence: CDR1 SGHRS, CDR2 YFSETQ. CDR3 region: CASSWYESSGSPSYEQYF. The CDR3 nucleotides are TGCGCCAGCAGCTGGTATGAAAGTAGCGGGAGTCCGTCCTACGAGCAGTACTTC.

The chain is built from TRBV5-6 and TRBJ1-2, with D unclear. Per the germline V gene, CDR1 is SGHDT and CDR2 is YYEEEE. The CDR3 loop spans 17 amino acids. V was shortened by 3 bases and J by 6 bases, with 24 bases between the two germline ends. The CDR3 spells CASSSQGKDFTGHGYTF. The CDR3 nucleotides are TGTGCCAGCAGCTCTCAAGGCAAGGACTTCACGGGTCATGGCTACACCTTC.

The chain uses TRBV5-3 and TRBJ2-7; the match to TRBD2 covers 7 bases. TRBV5-3 is annotated as an ORF whose role is uncertain. V shed 4 bases, J shed 4 bases, and the junction held 17 bases outside the gene matches. The length of the CDR3 is 17 residues. The CDR3 here is CARSVGSPGGERYEQYF. The CDR3 nucleotides read TGTGCCAGAAGCGTGGGCAGCCCTGGGGGGGAAAGATACGAGCAGTACTTC.

V gene TRBV5-1 combines with J gene TRBJ1-3; 7 nucleotides agree with TRBD1. With V trimmed by 4 bases and J by 4 bases, 8 bases remained unmatched. The CDR3 extends over 15 amino acids. Germline V gene lookup returns CDR1 SGHRS and CDR2 YFSETQ. The CDR3 loop reads CASSTTGLSGNTIYF. The DNA for the CDR3 is TGCGCCAGCAGCACGACAGGGCTCTCAGGAAACACCATATATTTT.

V and J are TRBV18 and TRBJ1-1; 7 positions match TRBD1. V lost 6 bases and J lost 7; bases outside the gene matches: 14. Per germline, CDR1 KGHSH and CDR2 LQKENI. CDR3 length equals 15 residues. CDR3 region: CASSLALDRAVEAFF. The CDR3 nucleotides are TGTGCCAGCTCGCTTGCCCTCGACAGGGCGGTTGAAGCTTTCTTT.

V and J are TRBV18 and TRBJ2-1, with 8 bases fitting TRBD2. The CDR3 is 16 residues long. The trim removed 2 bases at V and 8 bases at J, leaving 11 bases unmatched. Germline CDR1 is KGHSH and CDR2 is LQKENI. The CDR3 here is CASSPGRAGGGDEQFF. Written as DNA, the CDR3 is TGTGCCAGCTCACCAGGTCGTGCGGGAGGTGGGGATGAGCAGTTCTTC.